These T cell receptor beta chains were read from a single sample in a study of response to subunit inactivated influenza vaccine. Using its own MiXCR run on the RT-PCR reads, TCRdb lists one record per CDR3 protein. This table has fewer than 650,000 distinct CDR3 sequences, about an eighth appearing once. The sample in question was PBMCs from blood, obtained about 6 weeks after vaccination. These receptors originate from a man aged 45 to 65 who received an inactivated influenza vaccine. Both conserved end residues are part of each CDR3. Fields, in order: V gene, J gene, D gene, clone size, CDR3 protein, CDR3 DNA. A D gene is named only where the DNA matches it firmly. Part of the rows lack a size; the others show once, few, many or a class for expanded clones.

V: TRBV11-2
J: TRBJ2-1
D: TRBD2
size: few
CDR3: CASSLDLTGGNEQFF
DNA: TGTGCCAGCAGCTTAGATCTGACGGGGGGGAATGAGCAGTTCTTC

V: TRBV3-1
J: TRBJ2-3
D: .
size: few
CDR3: CASSLGFRGDTQYF
DNA: TGTGCCAGCAGCTTAGGTTTCCGAGGAGATACGCAGTATTTT

V: TRBV7-2
J: TRBJ2-1
D: .
size: .
CDR3: CASSLVGGISSYNEQFF
DNA: TGTGCCAGCAGCTTAGTCGGAGGGATTAGCTCCTACAATGAGCAGTTCTTC

V: TRBV6-4
J: TRBJ2-5
D: .
size: .
CDR3: CASSGPGEGRETQYF
DNA: TGTGCCAGCAGTGGCCCCGGTGAGGGCAGAGAGACCCAGTACTTC

V: TRBV6-2/TRBV6-3
J: TRBJ2-5
D: .
size: few
CDR3: CASSYSKEEGYQETQYF
DNA: TGTGCCAGCAGTTACTCGAAGGAGGAAGGGTACCAAGAGACCCAGTACTTC

V: TRBV20-1
J: TRBJ2-3
D: .
size: .
CDR3: CSASGRVGSTDTQYF
DNA: TGCAGTGCTAGTGGCAGGGTCGGCAGCACAGATACGCAGTATTTT

V: TRBV5-1
J: TRBJ1-1
D: .
size: few
CDR3: CASSQTRNTEAFF
DNA: TGCGCCAGCAGTCAGACACGGAACACTGAAGCTTTCTTT

V: TRBV29-1
J: TRBJ1-1
D: TRBD1
size: .
CDR3: CSVVTGPGNTEAFF
DNA: TGCAGCGTTGTGACAGGGCCCGGGAACACTGAAGCTTTCTTT

V: TRBV5-1
J: TRBJ2-7
D: TRBD2
size: .
CDR3: CASRTSGRDEQYF
DNA: TGCGCCAGCCGGACTAGCGGGAGAGATGAGCAGTACTTC

V: TRBV10-3
J: TRBJ2-5
D: .
size: few
CDR3: CAISRDFRETQYF
DNA: TGTGCCATCAGCCGGGACTTTCGTGAGACCCAGTACTTC

V: TRBV7-2
J: TRBJ2-3
D: TRBD2
size: few
CDR3: CASSPMERGRQYF
DNA: TGTGCCAGCAGCCCTATGGAGCGGGGGCGGCAGTATTTT

V: TRBV10-3
J: TRBJ2-7
D: TRBD1
size: few
CDR3: CAITPGQGNYEQYF
DNA: TGTGCCATCACGCCGGGACAGGGAAACTACGAGCAGTACTTC

V: TRBV7-9
J: TRBJ2-1
D: .
size: .
CDR3: CASSPTKTSINEQFF
DNA: TGTGCCAGCAGCCCGACGAAGACCAGCATCAATGAGCAGTTCTTC

V: TRBV12-3/TRBV12-4
J: TRBJ1-5
D: .
size: many
CDR3: CASSLALNRDHNQPQHF
DNA: TGTGCCAGCAGTTTAGCGCTGAACAGGGACCACAATCAGCCCCAGCATTTT

V: TRBV28
J: TRBJ2-2
D: TRBD1
size: .
CDR3: CASRTGGRKTGELFF
DNA: TGTGCCAGCAGGACAGGGGGCCGAAAAACCGGGGAGCTGTTTTTT

V: TRBV12-3/TRBV12-4
J: TRBJ2-2
D: TRBD1
size: few
CDR3: CASSVQGAHGELFF
DNA: TGTGCCAGCAGTGTCCAGGGGGCACACGGGGAGCTGTTTTTT

V: TRBV20-1
J: TRBJ1-2
D: .
size: .
CDR3: CSAMMDTYGYTF
DNA: TGCAGTGCTATGATGGACACCTATGGCTACACCTTC

V: TRBV20-1
J: TRBJ2-4
D: .
size: few
CDR3: CSARDMRDSAKNIQYF
DNA: TGCAGTGCTAGAGATATGCGAGACAGCGCCAAAAACATTCAGTACTTC

V: TRBV10-3
J: TRBJ1-2
D: .
size: many
CDR3: CAISEGRGYTF
DNA: TGTGCCATCAGTGAGGGGCGTGGCTACACCTTC

V: TRBV6-2/TRBV6-3
J: TRBJ2-1
D: .
size: few
CDR3: CASSLNLRVNEQFF
DNA: TGTGCCAGCAGTCTGAACCTTAGGGTCAATGAGCAGTTCTTC

V: TRBV20-1
J: TRBJ2-7
D: .
size: .
CDR3: CSARDSYGNSYEQYF
DNA: TGCAGTGCTAGAGATTCCTACGGGAACTCCTACGAGCAGTACTTC

V: TRBV11-2
J: TRBJ2-2
D: TRBD2
size: few
CDR3: CASSFFRLRGGRTGELFF
DNA: TGTGCCAGCAGCTTCTTCCGGTTGCGGGGGGGCCGCACCGGGGAGCTGTTTTTT

V: TRBV7-2
J: TRBJ2-5
D: .
size: few
CDR3: CASSLNWGETQYF
DNA: TGTGCCAGCAGTCTCAACTGGGGAGAGACCCAGTACTTC

V: TRBV4-3
J: TRBJ2-1
D: TRBD2
size: .
CDR3: CASTPGLAVHEQFF
DNA: TGCGCCAGCACCCCGGGACTAGCGGTACATGAGCAGTTCTTC

V: TRBV12-3/TRBV12-4
J: TRBJ2-7
D: .
size: .
CDR3: CASTPGGEQYF
DNA: TGTGCCAGCACCCCTGGGGGAGAGCAGTACTTC

V: TRBV5-1
J: TRBJ1-5
D: .
size: .
CDR3: CASSLEGESNQPQHF
DNA: TGCGCCAGCAGCTTGGAGGGTGAGAGCAATCAGCCCCAGCATTTT

V: TRBV12-3/TRBV12-4
J: TRBJ1-4
D: TRBD1
size: few
CDR3: CASSKGTGTNEKLFF
DNA: TGTGCCAGCAGTAAGGGGACAGGAACTAATGAAAAACTGTTTTTT

V: TRBV6-2/TRBV6-3
J: TRBJ1-2
D: .
size: few
CDR3: CASSYRPYGYTF
DNA: TGTGCCAGCAGTTACCGCCCCTATGGCTACACCTTC

V: TRBV20-1
J: TRBJ1-1
D: TRBD1
size: few
CDR3: CSARGQGNSFTEAFF
DNA: TGCAGTGCTAGGGGACAGGGTAATTCATTCACTGAAGCTTTCTTT

V: TRBV12-3/TRBV12-4
J: TRBJ2-3
D: .
size: .
CDR3: CASSLRPGGHTDTQYF
DNA: TGTGCCAGCAGTTTACGACCCGGGGGGCACACAGATACGCAGTATTTT

V: TRBV29-1
J: TRBJ2-3
D: .
size: few
CDR3: CSVGGAGTQYF
DNA: TGCAGCGTTGGGGGGGCGGGTACGCAGTATTTT

V: TRBV6-5
J: TRBJ1-2
D: .
size: .
CDR3: CASSIQGTSNYGYTF
DNA: TGTGCCAGCAGTATACAGGGAACATCTAACTATGGCTACACCTTC

V: TRBV5-1
J: TRBJ1-5
D: .
size: many
CDR3: CASREGREGNQPQHF
DNA: TGCGCCAGCAGGGAGGGCCGAGAGGGCAATCAGCCCCAGCATTTT

V: TRBV12-3/TRBV12-4
J: TRBJ2-7
D: TRBD1
size: many
CDR3: CASSTVFRTGAYEQYF
DNA: TGTGCCAGCAGCACCGTGTTTAGGACAGGGGCATACGAGCAGTACTTC

V: TRBV9
J: TRBJ2-6
D: .
size: .
CDR3: CASSVGAGANVLTF
DNA: TGTGCCAGCAGCGTAGGGGCTGGGGCCAACGTCCTGACTTTC

V: TRBV20-1
J: TRBJ2-7
D: TRBD1
size: .
CDR3: CSARWATGFYEQYF
DNA: TGCAGTGCTAGATGGGCGACAGGGTTCTACGAGCAGTACTTC

V: TRBV5-1
J: TRBJ1-5
D: .
size: .
CDR3: CASSLGEASYQPQHF
DNA: TGCGCCAGCAGCTTAGGCGAGGCCAGTTATCAGCCCCAGCATTTT

V: TRBV7-9
J: TRBJ1-6
D: .
size: .
CDR3: CASTSRGGSKTPLHF
DNA: TGTGCCAGCACCTCCCGGGGGGGTAGTAAGACACCCCTCCACTTT

V: TRBV5-1
J: TRBJ2-1
D: TRBD1
size: few
CDR3: CASSPRPGQGTYNEQFF
DNA: TGCGCCAGCAGCCCACGCCCGGGACAGGGTACCTACAATGAGCAGTTCTTC

V: TRBV4-3
J: TRBJ2-3
D: TRBD2
size: .
CDR3: CASSQDVVAGTTDTQYF
DNA: TGCGCCAGCAGCCAAGATGTAGTAGCGGGGACCACAGATACGCAGTATTTT

V: TRBV28
J: TRBJ2-7
D: TRBD2
size: .
CDR3: CAVTGRGYEQYF
DNA: TGTGCCGTAACGGGGAGGGGCTACGAGCAGTACTTC

V: TRBV12-3/TRBV12-4
J: TRBJ1-2
D: .
size: once
CDR3: CASRPRYIGGYTF
DNA: TGTGCCAGCAGACCTCGTTATATTGGGGGCTACACCTTC

V: TRBV5-1
J: TRBJ2-3
D: TRBD1
size: .
CDR3: CAGISGQVHSTDTQYF
DNA: TGCGCCGGCATCTCCGGACAGGTCCATTCCACAGATACGCAGTATTTT

V: TRBV7-9
J: TRBJ2-7
D: .
size: .
CDR3: CASSLENDGVF
DNA: TGTGCCAGCAGCTTAGAGAACGACGGCGTGTTC

V: TRBV7-8
J: TRBJ2-1
D: TRBD2
size: .
CDR3: CASSFKRELHRASYNEQFF
DNA: TGTGCCAGCAGCTTTAAGCGGGAGTTGCACAGGGCCAGCTACAATGAGCAGTTCTTC

V: TRBV7-9
J: TRBJ1-1
D: .
size: few
CDR3: CASSKYYREGTEAFF
DNA: TGTGCCAGCAGCAAATACTACCGGGAAGGCACTGAAGCTTTCTTT

V: TRBV5-6
J: TRBJ2-7
D: TRBD1
size: .
CDR3: CASSLVTGSFYEQYF
DNA: TGTGCCAGCAGCTTGGTGACAGGGTCATTCTACGAGCAGTACTTC

V: TRBV7-2
J: TRBJ2-7
D: TRBD2
size: few
CDR3: CASSLESGRAYEQYF
DNA: TGTGCCAGCAGCTTAGAGAGCGGGAGGGCCTACGAGCAGTACTTC

V: TRBV7-2
J: TRBJ2-2
D: TRBD1
size: few
CDR3: CASSLVGGPYTGELFF
DNA: TGTGCCAGCAGCTTAGTAGGGGGCCCTTACACCGGGGAGCTGTTTTTT

V: TRBV27
J: TRBJ2-7
D: .
size: few
CDR3: CASSLTYSYEQYF
DNA: TGTGCCAGCAGTTTGACTTACTCCTACGAGCAGTACTTC

V: TRBV7-2
J: TRBJ1-2
D: TRBD1
size: .
CDR3: CASSLDADRGHGYTF
DNA: TGTGCCAGCAGCTTAGACGCGGACAGGGGCCATGGCTACACCTTC

V: TRBV11-2
J: TRBJ2-4
D: .
size: .
CDR3: CASSLEVGGGVRRNIQYF
DNA: TGTGCCAGCAGCTTAGAAGTGGGGGGTGGGGTACGGAGAAACATTCAGTACTTC

V: TRBV2
J: TRBJ2-7
D: .
size: few
CDR3: CASRGAGLYEQYF
DNA: TGTGCCAGCCGAGGGGCAGGGCTTTACGAGCAGTACTTC

V: TRBV11-2
J: TRBJ2-3
D: TRBD2
size: few
CDR3: CASSSTPASGISTDTQYF
DNA: TGTGCCAGCAGCTCTACCCCCGCTAGCGGGATTAGCACAGATACGCAGTATTTT

V: TRBV28
J: TRBJ2-6
D: TRBD1
size: few
CDR3: CASNPGQGVSGANVLTF
DNA: TGTGCCAGCAATCCGGGACAGGGAGTGAGTGGGGCCAACGTCCTGACTTTC

V: TRBV2
J: TRBJ2-1
D: TRBD1
size: many
CDR3: CASGTGDGEQFF
DNA: TGTGCCAGCGGGACAGGGGACGGTGAGCAGTTCTTC

V: TRBV7-2
J: TRBJ2-3
D: .
size: .
CDR3: CASSLQINTQYF
DNA: TGTGCCAGCAGCTTACAGATAAATACGCAGTATTTT

V: TRBV4-2
J: TRBJ2-6
D: TRBD2
size: .
CDR3: CASSHPLGGRGEGANVLTF
DNA: TGTGCCAGCAGCCACCCCCTAGGCGGCCGGGGGGAAGGGGCCAACGTCCTGACTTTC

V: TRBV15
J: TRBJ2-3
D: .
size: .
CDR3: CATSRARSRTDTQYF
DNA: TGTGCCACCAGCAGAGCGAGGAGCCGCACAGATACGCAGTATTTT

V: TRBV15
J: TRBJ2-3
D: TRBD1
size: few
CDR3: CATSRWGTGGSTDTQYF
DNA: TGTGCCACCAGCAGGTGGGGGACAGGGGGCTCAACAGATACGCAGTATTTT